A single sample gave rise to the 14 T cell receptor beta chains below, sequenced in a study of T-cell reconstitution after alpha-beta-depleted transplantation in children. Unique molecular identifiers were used to barcode this TCRbeta library. TCRdb re-analysed the PCR reads in MiXCR, keeping a single row per CDR3 protein. The sample holds approximately 640,000 distinct CDR3 sequences, roughly 17% seen once. Material: PBMCs from the stem cell graft donor, obtained from the stem cell graft. The receptors shown here come from a human donor who donated a stem cell graft to a child with acute myeloid leukemia.

This clonotype has a handful of counts. The V call is TRBV10-3, the J call TRBJ1-2, with 7 bases lining up with TRBD1. The germline CDR1 and CDR2 sequences are ENHRY and SYGVKD. CDR3 length: 13 amino acids. Unmatched junction bases numbered 5, after V lost 5 bases and J lost 5 bases. Written as DNA, the CDR3 is TGTGCCATCAGTCCCGGGACAGAATATGGCTACACCTTC. It codes for CAISPGTEYGYTF.

This chain connects TRBV20-1 to TRBJ2-1, with 12 bases fitting TRBD2. Unmatched junction bases numbered 16, after V lost 6 bases and J lost 7 bases. Germline V gene lookup returns CDR1 DFQATT and CDR2 SNEGSKA (reference sequence). CDR3 length: 17 residues. In DNA, the CDR3 is TGCAGTGCCGAACACCTTGGGGCTAGCGGGGGGGTGAATGAGCAGTTCTTC. This encodes CSAEHLGASGGVNEQFF.

To note about this clonotype: This sequence may be a read error, since a much larger clone differs from it by one base. This chain uses TRBV27 with TRBJ1-2; no reliable D call. The length of the CDR3 is 14 residues. Trimming shortened V by 3 bases and J by 6 bases, and 14 bases separated the two germline ends. Per germline, CDR1 MNHEY and CDR2 SMNVEV (reference sequence). In nucleotides, the CDR3 is TGTGCCAGCAGTTTCCTGGGAAACCCTAATGGCTACACCTTC. It is translated as CASSFLGNPNGYTF.

The genes are TRBV15 and TRBJ2-7; weak D call: TRBD1 (6 bases). CDR3 length: 13 amino acids. Trimming left V 2 bases short and J 1 base short, with 6 bases between. Germline CDR1 is LNHNV and CDR2 is YYDKDF (reference sequence). CDR3 DNA sequence: TGTGCCACCAGCAGACAGGGGTCCTACGAGCAGTACGTC. Protein: CATSRQGSYEQYV.

At least ten counts were recorded for this clonotype. This chain links TRBV7-6 with TRBJ2-7; TRBD2 matches at 8 bases. CDR1 and CDR2 (germline): SGHVS, FNYEAQ. V gave up 4 bases and J gave up 5 bases; unmatched junction bases: 13. CDR3 length: 16 amino acids. In DNA form, the CDR3 reads TGTGCCAGCAGCTCTCTTAAAGGACAGCGGGGGAACGAGCAGTACTTC. Its protein is CASSSLKGQRGNEQYF.

This clonotype was counted at least ten times. This chain joins TRBV20-1 and TRBJ2-7, with 8 nucleotides matching TRBD1. The CDR3 is made up of 16 amino acids. The germline V gene encodes CDR1 DFQATT and CDR2 SNEGSKA (reference sequence). The V and J ends lost 3 bases and 2 bases, in that order; junction bases with no gene match: 12. The DNA of the CDR3 is TGCAGTGCTAGTGCTCAGGGGGCCGTCAAAGCCTACGAGCAGTACGTC. Its protein product is CSASAQGAVKAYEQYV.

V is TRBV6-1 and J is TRBJ2-7, with 9 nucleotides matching TRBD1. CDR3 length: 15 amino acids. Looked up from germline, CDR1 is MNHNS and CDR2 is SASEGT. Unmatched junction bases numbered 8, after V lost 6 bases and J lost 2 bases. CDR3 in amino acids: CASSLDRGSPYEQYF. The CDR3 DNA follows: TGTGCCAGCAGCCTAGACAGGGGGTCACCCTACGAGCAGTACTTC.

This clonotype occurred a few times. The chain uses TRBV15 and TRBJ1-3; TRBD1 is a possible D gene (5 bases). V lost 0 bases to trimming and J lost 0 bases, with 15 bases between them. Germline lookup yields CDR1 LNHNV and CDR2 YYDKDF (reference sequence). The CDR3 runs to 18 residues. The CDR3 DNA follows: TGTGCCACCAGCAGAGATGGGTGGGACGCGAGCTCTGGAAACACCATATATTTT. Protein sequence: CATSRDGWDASSGNTIYF.

This clonotype was found a few times. V is TRBV5-1 and J is TRBJ1-4; 8 nucleotides agree with TRBD1. CDR3 length: 18 amino acids. Germline V CDR1 and CDR2: SGHRS, YFSETQ. The J segment lost 7 bases and the V segment lost 4 bases, leaving 18 bases of the junction unmatched. The CDR3 reads CASSPGTGLGLRGEKLFF. CDR3 in DNA: TGCGCCAGCAGCCCCGGGACAGGATTGGGCCTGAGGGGTGAAAAACTGTTTTTT.

In its sample, this clonotype was seen a few times. The chain is built from TRBV20-1 and TRBJ2-5, with D tentatively TRBD2 (6 bases). CDR3 length: 14 amino acids. The germline gives CDR1 DFQATT, CDR2 SNEGSKA (reference sequence). With 3 bases removed from V and 4 bases from J, the gap between germline ends came to 15 bases. CDR3 nucleotide sequence: TGCAGTGCTAGCCCCGCGGGGCGTGGAGAGACCCAGTACTTC. Its protein is CSASPAGRGETQYF.

V and J are TRBV6-1 and TRBJ1-6, with D possibly matching TRBD1 (6 bases). The V end lost 0 bases, the J end lost 0 bases, and 12 bases lay between the germline ends. The CDR3 spans 18 residues. The V gene's germline CDR1 is MNHNS and CDR2 SASEGT. The CDR3 nucleotides read TGTGCCAGCAGTGAAGCCTCCTTAGGGGGCTCCTATAATTCACCCCTCCACTTT. Its translation: CASSEASLGGSYNSPLHF.

This clonotype was counted many times. V usage is TRBV20-1 and J usage is TRBJ2-3, with a tentative D call TRBD2 (5 bases). The CDR3 has 15 amino acids. Trimming cost V 3 bases and J 2 bases, with 15 bases left between them. Germline V lookup: CDR1 DFQATT, CDR2 SNEGSKA (reference sequence). The DNA of the CDR3 is TGCAGTGCTAGCGTCGGGGAGATGATCACAGATACGCAGTATTTT. It yields the protein CSASVGEMITDTQYF.

This clonotype was seen repeatedly, ten times or more. The chain joins TRBV7-8 to TRBJ2-5, with TRBD2 matching 7 bases. This CDR3 is built from 14 residues. CDR1 and CDR2 (germline): SGHVS, FQNEAQ. The V segment lost 5 bases and the J segment 4 bases; nucleotides outside the gene matches: 7. As DNA, the CDR3 is TGTGCCAGCAGCGGGGGGGGACTGGGAGAGACCCAGTACTTC. It codes for CASSGGGLGETQYF.

This rearrangement joins TRBV25-1 to TRBJ2-1, with D perhaps TRBD2 (6 bases). The CDR3 has 16 residues. CDR1 is MGHDK and CDR2 is SYGVNS in the germline V gene. V lost 7 bases to trimming and J lost 1 base, with 17 bases between them. CDR3 sequence (DNA): TGTGCCAGCACTGGCGGGGTCGGCTATTCCTACAATGAGCAGTTCTTC. Its translation: CASTGGVGYSYNEQFF.